This record looks at one TCR beta chain sequence and its context. The repertoire was sequenced with immunoSEQ multiplex PCR; TCRdb's copy has only in-frame clones and lacks some. Seen here are roughly 150,000 clones, around 85% observed once, and the top ten hold around 3.2%. These data originate in a study of blood T cell repertoires in COVID-19. V was pared by 3 bases and J by 6 bases, with 16 bases between. Germline V gene sequence: CDR1 SGHRS, CDR2 YFSETQ. The CDR3 extends over 15 amino acids. The J gene is TRBJ2-1, the V gene TRBV5-1; D is unresolved. The clonotype was recovered from a man aged 45-65 years with acute or convalescent COVID-19. Sequencing was carried out using peripheral blood. DNA for the CDR3: TGCGCCAGCAGCTGGTTAGCCTCGGTTGGCAATGAGCAGTTCTTC. Encoded protein: CASSWLASVGNEQFF.